The rows below give T cell receptor beta chains drawn from one sample of a study of CD8 T cells in ankylosing spondylitis. TCRdb fed the 5' RACE reads into MiXCR, producing one record per CDR3 protein. The sample lists 300,000 to 350,000 distinct CDR3 sequences, around 10% occurring once. Sequences were obtained from blood, either unsorted or a sorted T cell fraction (not recorded which). These receptors were collected from a female donor with ankylosing spondylitis or in good health (not recorded which). The conserved cysteine and the conserved F or W are not part of the CDR3 here.

v_call cdr3_aa
TRBV20-1 SADTRTGRQTQY
TRBV7-3 ASSLRTGGSYNEQF
TRBV2 ASIRRVLNTEAF
TRBV5-1 ASSPQGVGNNEQF
TRBV27 ASSPWASSYEQY
TRBV5-1 ASSFPGVSNEQF
TRBV6-2/TRBV6-3 ASSYLGPGTEAF
TRBV5-1 ASSQTGGFGAGELF
TRBV6-1 ASRHIYSNQPQH
TRBV7-9 ASTPGGGFTDTQY
TRBV27 ASSTTGSPNQPQH